A single sample gave rise to the 12 T cell receptor beta chains below, sequenced in a study of blood T cells in healthy people across ages. Sample-barcoded 5' priming and a J-beta primer mix drove a second PCR of about 6 to 12 cycles. TCRdb re-called the 5' RACE reads through MiXCR, storing one row per CDR3 protein. In the table there are roughly 1.5 million distinct CDR3 sequences, approximately 39% of which are singletons. Sequencing was carried out using blood. The receptors come from a woman aged 18-35 years in good health.

The chain links TRBV7-9 to TRBJ2-1; 9 bases are a match to TRBD1. Per the germline V gene, CDR1 is SEHNR and CDR2 is FQNEAQ (reference sequence). This CDR3 comprises 17 residues. After removal of 5 bases from V and 8 bases from J, the junction contained 16 bases not matched to a gene. The CDR3 loop is CASSPRVGTGIWDEQFF. The CDR3 coding sequence is TGTGCCAGCAGCCCACGGGTCGGGACAGGGATCTGGGATGAGCAGTTCTTC.

This chain uses TRBV6-5 with TRBJ1-1; tentative D call: TRBD1 (6 bases). The germline V gene has CDR1 MNHEY and CDR2 SVGAGI. CDR3 length: 16 amino acids. V was shortened by 0 bases and J by 10 bases, with 21 bases between the two germline ends. The CDR3 DNA reads as TGTGCCAGCAGTTACTCGGGGACCGGGACATCGGGGAGAGCTTTCTTT. Encoded protein: CASSYSGTGTSGRAFF.

The chain couples TRBV12-3 or TRBV12-4 to TRBJ2-1; 14 nucleotides line up with TRBD2. The CDR3 extends over 21 amino acids. After removal of 5 bases from V and 3 bases from J, the junction contained 18 bases not matched to a gene. CDR3: CASSGLGLAGGPTLSYNEQFF. The CDR3 DNA sequence: TGTGCCAGCAGTGGGCTAGGACTAGCGGGAGGCCCTACTTTGAGCTACAATGAGCAGTTCTTC.

This sequence joins TRBV6-2 or TRBV6-3 and TRBJ2-1, with 10 nucleotides matching TRBD2. Per germline, CDR1 MNHEY and CDR2 SVGEGT. The CDR3 is 16 residues long. Germline trimming cut 7 bases from V and 5 bases from J; bases unmatched to any gene: 11. The CDR3 coding sequence is TGTGCCAGCATGAAGAATATAGCGGGGGGCCACAATGAGCAGTTCTTC. This sequence encodes CASMKNIAGGHNEQFF.

The rearrangement links TRBV3-1 to TRBJ2-7; the D gene is possibly TRBD1 (6 bases). This CDR3 spans 15 amino acids. The V end lost 1 base, the J end lost 0 bases, and 10 bases lay between the germline ends. The germline V gene encodes CDR1 LGHDT and CDR2 YNNKEL (reference sequence). As DNA, the CDR3 is TGTGCCAGCAGCCAAGTGGGACACGTCTCCTACGAGCAGTACTTC. Translation gives CASSQVGHVSYEQYF.

Written as DNA, the CDR3 is TGTGCCAGCAACCCCGGACTAGCCAGTTCCTACGAGCAGTACTTC. Translation: CASNPGLASSYEQYF. The rearrangement links TRBV28 to TRBJ2-7; 8 nucleotides match TRBD2. From germline, CDR1 is MDHEN and CDR2 SYDVKM. The length of the CDR3 is 15 residues. J was trimmed by 1 base and V by 7 bases; bases with no gene match: 9. Full variable domain (rest looked up from reference TRBV28 and TRBJ2-7): DVKVTQSSRYLVKRTGEKVFLECVQDMDHENMFWYRQDPGLGLRLIYFSYDVKMKEKGDIPEGYSVSREKKERFSLILESASTNQTSMYLCASNPGLASSYEQYFGPGTRLTVT.

V is TRBV7-2 and J is TRBJ2-1; tentative D call: TRBD2 (6 bases). The DNA end is a closer match to TRBJ2-7, so the J assignment may be wrong. Germline-derived CDR1 and CDR2 are SGHTA and FQGNSA. This CDR3 has 16 amino acids. Here the CDR3 reads CASSLIGRSSYNEQYF. Here the CDR3 DNA reads TGTGCCAGCAGCTTAATAGGGAGGAGCTCCTACAATGAGCAGTACTTC.

The J gene is TRBJ1-6, the V gene TRBV7-2; D is undetermined. The V and J ends lost 3 bases and 13 bases respectively, with 13 bases between them. Germline CDR1 reads SGHTA; CDR2 reads FQGNSA. The CDR3 is 13 residues long. The CDR3 region has the DNA TGTGCCAGCAGCTTTCAGTACCTTTGGCCCCTCCACTTT. As protein: CASSFQYLWPLHF.

This clonotype has a count of ten or more. The chain has TRBV7-2 and TRBJ1-2; 11 bases fit TRBD1. CDR1 and CDR2 from the germline V gene are SGHTA and FQGNSA. J gave up 4 bases and V 0 bases, and 1 base lay outside the gene matches. The CDR3 is 15 residues long. Here the CDR3 reads CASSLAGTGGYGYTF. The DNA of the CDR3 is TGTGCCAGCAGCTTAGCGGGGACAGGGGGCTATGGCTACACCTTC.

The rearrangement uses TRBV4-3 and TRBJ2-5, with D possibly TRBD1 on 6 matching bases. The end of the DNA fits TRBJ2-7 better, so the J call may be wrong. This CDR3 spans 14 amino acids. Germline CDR1 and CDR2: LGHNA and YSLEER. In DNA form, the CDR3 reads TGCGCCAGCAGCCCATCCACAGGGCTCTACGAGCAGTACTTC. Translating gives CASSPSTGLYEQYF.

CDR3 amino acids: CASQGVGQPQHF. The CDR3 bases are TGTGCGTCCCAAGGGGTTGGTCAGCCCCAGCATTTT. The gene calls are TRBV6-5 and TRBJ1-5; D is possibly TRBD1 (5 bases). This CDR3 has 12 amino acids. CDR1 MNHEY and CDR2 SVGAGI come from the germline V gene.

This chain uses TRBV30 with TRBJ1-1, with D unclear. CDR1 and CDR2 from the germline V gene are GTSNPN and SVGIG (reference sequence). Trimming removed 2 bases from V and 10 bases from J, with 14 bases in between. The CDR3 length is 12 residues. The CDR3 coding sequence is TGTGCCTGGAGTATCGATCCGGGAGGAGCTTTCTTT. Its protein is CAWSIDPGGAFF.